The present entry profiles one TCR beta chain with its context. Its specificity is not known. These data come from a study of T cell responses to AZD1222 COVID-19 vaccine. Overall study results and limits: Per reports, nearly half of all spike-specific TCRs target regions that are unmutated in variants. Sampling that yielded the repertoires occurred only after the peak T cell response.

The data were produced by immunoSEQ multiplex PCR, yet TCRdb's version contains in-frame clones alone and is incomplete. Of 100,000 to 150,000 clones listed, 91% were seen once; the top ten hold approximately 2.8%. After removal of 0 bases from V and 0 bases from J, the junction contained 5 bases not matched to a gene. The CDR3 sequence is 17 residues long. In germline, CDR1 is SGHTA, CDR2 FQGNSA. The chain recombines TRBV7-2 with TRBJ2-1, with 7 bases fitting TRBD2. This TCR derives from an adult in good health. The sequencing here drew on peripheral blood, taken on day 0 of AZD1222 vaccination. The CDR3 here is CASSLAAGKSSYNEQFF. The DNA of the CDR3 is TGTGCCAGCAGCTTAGCAGCGGGAAAGAGCTCCTACAATGAGCAGTTCTTC.